The present T cell receptor beta chain was sequenced within a study of blood T cell repertoires in COVID-19. This clone was detected only once. Germline V gene sequence: CDR1 MNHEY, CDR2 SMNVEV (reference sequence). J was trimmed by 6 bases and V by 6 bases; bases with no gene match: 7. This CDR3 is built from 14 residues. Using immunoSEQ multiplex PCR, the repertoire was profiled, and TCRdb retains in-frame clones only, with some absent. This table holds 150,000 to 200,000 clones, over 60% found once. The chain has TRBV27 and TRBJ2-7; 11 bases map to TRBD2. The receptor's source is a woman aged 65 to 85 with acute or convalescent COVID-19. The specimen was peripheral blood. The CDR3 loop is CASSPLAGVGEQYF. The CDR3 region has the DNA TGTGCCAGCAGCCCACTAGCGGGAGTAGGCGAGCAGTACTTC.